Presented here are 21 T cell receptor beta chains from one specimen sequenced in a study of shared clonotypes between healthy human individuals. Profiled with immunoSEQ multiplex PCR; TCRdb holds only in-frame clones, not every one. The sample records 2,100,000 or so clones, roughly 95% being singletons. Sequenced material: naive CD4+ T cells sorted from blood. Subset in this sample: CD45RA+ positively selected. The source of these receptors is a man between 18 and 35 years old in good health.

This clone appeared once. The V and J genes are TRBV30 and TRBJ2-7; D unresolved. Between the trimmed V and J ends, which lost 1 base and 3 bases, there was a span of 7 bases. The germline V gene encodes CDR1 GTSNPN and CDR2 SVGIG (reference sequence). CDR3 length equals 12 residues. CDR3 in amino acids: CAWSGHRYEQYF. The CDR3 DNA is TGTGCCTGGAGTGGGCATCGCTACGAGCAGTACTTC.

The rearrangement joins TRBV4-3 to TRBJ2-5, with 7 nucleotides matching TRBD2. The CDR3 spans 15 residues. V lost 1 base to trimming and J lost 4 bases; unmatched junction nucleotides: 6. Germline CDR1 and CDR2: LGHNA and YSLEER. DNA of the CDR3: TGCGCCAGCAGCCAAGGGAGCCCGGGAGGAGAGACCCAGTACTTC. Protein: CASSQGSPGGETQYF.

A note on this clone: The same CDR3 is also encoded by other DNA sequences in this sample. This chain links TRBV28 with TRBJ2-7; tentatively, D is TRBD1 (6 bases). Germline CDR1 reads MDHEN; CDR2 reads SYDVKM. Trimming cost V 6 bases and J 2 bases, with 11 bases left between them. The CDR3 has 13 amino acids. The CDR3 DNA reads as TGTGCCAGCAGCCCGGGACAACCCTACGAGCAGTACTTC. This gives the protein CASSPGQPYEQYF. Combining the CDR3 with reference TRBV28 and TRBJ2-7 gives the whole variable domain DVKVTQSSRYLVKRTGEKVFLECVQDMDHENMFWYRQDPGLGLRLIYFSYDVKMKEKGDIPEGYSVSREKKERFSLILESASTNQTSMYLCASSPGQPYEQYFGPGTRLTVT.

As concerns this clone: Other DNA sequences from this sample encode an identical CDR3 as well. V and J are TRBV11-2 and TRBJ2-7, with 7 bases identical to TRBD1. V lost 1 base, J lost 2 bases, and 2 bases stayed unmatched. CDR1 SGHAT and CDR2 FQNNGV come from the germline V gene. This CDR3 has 14 residues. The chain's CDR3 is CASSLGQGPYEQYF. CDR3 bases: TGTGCCAGCAGCTTAGGACAGGGCCCCTACGAGCAGTACTTC.

This clone was counted once. The chain has TRBV11-2 and TRBJ2-5; 9 bases line up with TRBD2. The germline V gene encodes CDR1 SGHAT and CDR2 FQNNGV. Trimming at V came to 5 bases and at J to 7 bases, leaving 8 bases not matched to a gene. CDR3 length: 14 residues. As DNA, the CDR3 is TGTGCCAGCAGCCCGCAGGCGGGAGGGGCGACCCAGTACTTC. Residues: CASSPQAGGATQYF.

In its sample, this clone was seen once. This chain links TRBV7-2 with TRBJ1-3, with a tentative D call TRBD1 (5 bases). From germline, CDR1 is SGHTA and CDR2 FQGNSA. This CDR3 spans 13 amino acids. Trimming pared 9 bases from V and 0 bases from J, leaving 9 bases between. This chain's CDR3 is CASRDGSGNTIYF. The CDR3 DNA reads TGTGCCAGTAGGGACGGCTCTGGAAACACCATATATTTT.

The chain employs TRBV19 and TRBJ2-6; no definite D call. CDR1 is LNHDA, CDR2 SQIVND, per germline (reference sequence). The CDR3 has 14 amino acids. V gave up 5 bases and J gave up 0 bases, with 5 bases separating them. CDR3 region: CASSLNSGANVLTF. The CDR3 DNA sequence: TGTGCCAGTAGTCTTAACTCTGGGGCCAACGTCCTGACTTTC.

The chain carries TRBV29-1 and TRBJ1-1, with a tentative D call TRBD1 (5 bases). V lost 4 bases to trimming and J lost 1 base, with 10 bases between them. The CDR3 has 13 residues. Germline lookup yields CDR1 SQVTM and CDR2 ANQGSEA. The CDR3 nucleotides read TGCAGCGTTGTTGACCAGGGGAACACTGAAGCTTTCTTT. This encodes CSVVDQGNTEAFF. The full variable domain, completed using reference TRBV29-1 and TRBJ1-1, is SAVISQKPSRDICQRGTSLTIQCQVDSQVTMMFWYRQQPGQSLTLIATANQGSEATYESGFVIDKFPISRPNLTFSTLTVSNMSPEDSSIYLCSVVDQGNTEAFFGQGTRLTVV.

The CDR3 sequence: CASSLEVAGKYNEQFF. The CDR3 DNA follows: TGTGCCAGCAGCTTAGAAGTAGCGGGCAAATACAATGAGCAGTTCTTC. The chain is built from TRBV11-2 and TRBJ2-1; 7 bases match TRBD2. CDR1 is SGHAT and CDR2 is FQNNGV in the germline V gene. CDR3 length: 16 amino acids. Trimming removed 0 bases from V and 4 bases from J; junction bases left unmatched: 6.

DNA of the CDR3: TGCGCCAGCAGCCAAGGAGGGCGGTACCCAAGCACAGATACGCAGTATTTT. It encodes CASSQGGRYPSTDTQYF. The chain employs TRBV4-1 and TRBJ2-3, with D possibly TRBD2 on 5 matching bases. V lost 1 base to trimming and J lost 0 bases, with 14 bases between them. Germline CDR1 MGHRA, CDR2 YSYEKL. The CDR3 runs to 17 residues.

In DNA form, the CDR3 reads TGCGCCAGCAGCCAAGAGGACAGGAACACCGGGGAGCTGTTTTTT. Translated: CASSQEDRNTGELFF. The chain couples TRBV4-3 to TRBJ2-2; tentative D call: TRBD1 (6 bases). Germline lookup yields CDR1 LGHNA and CDR2 YSLEER. The CDR3 spans 15 residues. The V gene lost 0 bases and the J gene lost 1 base, with 6 bases spanning the gap.

This clone was detected once. The chain has TRBV7-8 and TRBJ2-7; the D gene is possibly TRBD1 (6 bases). The CDR3 runs 16 residues. Trimming shortened V by 1 base and J by 2 bases, and 15 bases separated the two germline ends. Germline lookup yields CDR1 SGHVS and CDR2 FQNEAQ. The CDR3 region has the DNA TGTGCCAGCAGCTTAGATTCGGCCTCAGGGGCCTACGAGCAGTACTTC. Amino acids: CASSLDSASGAYEQYF.

This clone occurred once. The same CDR3 can be traced to other DNA sequences in this sample. The chain links TRBV6-1 to TRBJ1-2; 7 nucleotides line up with TRBD1. This CDR3 contains 13 residues. CDR1 and CDR2 (germline): MNHNS, SASEGT. J gave up 5 bases and V 4 bases, and 4 bases lay outside the gene matches. The CDR3 coding sequence is TGTGCCAGCAGTGCGCAGGGGGATTATGGCTACACCTTC. It yields the protein CASSAQGDYGYTF.

This chain joins TRBV27 and TRBJ2-3; D gene ambiguous. V was trimmed by 3 bases and J by 5 bases, leaving 12 bases between them. This CDR3 region has 14 residues. The germline gives CDR1 MNHEY, CDR2 SMNVEV (reference sequence). The CDR3 protein is CASSFTPQRDTQYF. CDR3 nucleotide sequence: TGTGCCAGCAGTTTTACCCCTCAGAGAGATACGCAGTATTTT.

This rearrangement joins TRBV5-6 to TRBJ1-1; D not certain. Germline CDR1 and CDR2: SGHDT and YYEEEE. The germline V and J ends were trimmed by 2 bases and 2 bases, with 7 bases remaining between them. CDR3 size: 13 residues. CDR3 DNA: TGTGCCAGCAGCTTTGCGGGTAACACTGAAGCTTTCTTT. It encodes CASSFAGNTEAFF.

The chain recombines TRBV2 with TRBJ2-3; 7 bases align to TRBD2. Trimming at V came to 6 bases and at J to 2 bases, leaving 8 bases not matched to a gene. This CDR3 comprises 15 residues. Germline V gene data show CDR1 as SNHLY and CDR2 as FYNNEI. The CDR3, as DNA: TGTGCCAGCAGGGGCCTAGCGGTCCCCACAGATACGCAGTATTTT. It encodes CASRGLAVPTDTQYF.

The chain uses TRBV5-4 and TRBJ1-4; D is perhaps TRBD1 (5 bases). The CDR3 runs 17 residues. Trimming left V 4 bases short and J 1 base short, with 17 bases between. Germline values: CDR1 SGHNT, CDR2 YYREEE (reference sequence). For the CDR3, the DNA is TGTGCCAGCAGCCAGGGACCATTACCTATAACTAATGAAAAACTGTTTTTT. The encoded protein is CASSQGPLPITNEKLFF.

V and J are TRBV2 and TRBJ1-4; no clear D gene. CDR1 SNHLY and CDR2 FYNNEI come from the germline V gene. With 3 bases removed from V and 8 bases from J, the gap between germline ends came to 16 bases. CDR3 size: 15 residues. The CDR3 here is CASSEGGKGGEKLFF. In nucleotides, the CDR3 is TGTGCCAGCAGTGAGGGAGGGAAGGGTGGAGAAAAACTGTTTTTT.

The chain has TRBV7-9 and TRBJ2-4, with a weak D call TRBD1 (6 bases). The CDR3 is 15 amino acids. The V gene's germline CDR1 is SEHNR and CDR2 FQNEAQ (reference sequence). V dropped 3 bases and J dropped 3 bases, with 12 bases sitting between them. Written as DNA, the CDR3 is TGTGCCAGCAGCTTGGCAGGGGTAGGCAAAAACATTCAGTACTTC. Protein product: CASSLAGVGKNIQYF.

The genes are TRBV2 and TRBJ2-5; 12 bases line up with TRBD2. Per the germline V gene, CDR1 is SNHLY and CDR2 is FYNNEI. V lost 6 bases and J lost 7; bases outside the gene matches: 6. This CDR3 contains 14 residues. For the CDR3, the DNA is TGTGCCAGCAGGCTAGCGGGAGGGGTCGGGACCCAGTACTTC. Its translation: CASRLAGGVGTQYF.

This chain connects TRBV11-2 to TRBJ2-7; tentative D call: TRBD1 (6 bases). Trimming pared 5 bases from V and 3 bases from J, leaving 11 bases between. This CDR3 region has 13 residues. Looked up from germline, CDR1 is SGHAT and CDR2 is FQNNGV. The CDR3: CASSEQGIYEQYF. The CDR3, as DNA: TGTGCCAGCAGCGAACAGGGTATCTACGAGCAGTACTTC.